This T cell receptor (beta chain) was captured in a study of tumor and adjacent non-tumor tissue in lung cancer. Three rounds of nested PCR, following a modified ARM-PCR protocol, produced the TCRbeta library. MiXCR was run by TCRdb on the multiplex PCR reads, yielding one entry per CDR3 protein. The sample shows about 80,000 distinct CDR3 sequences, 55% to 70% of them seen only once. The template was RNA from unsorted bulk tissue. Newly diagnosed lung cancer patients had thoracic surgery in China, August–late 2014, without prior chemotherapy. The germline V gene has CDR1 SQVTM and CDR2 ANQGSEA. This CDR3 has 12 residues. Study findings and constraints: Normal lung showed higher cumulative top 100 clone frequency than tumor. Shorter survival was associated with higher TCR diversity in tumors. Significantly higher TCR diversity was found in tumor than normal lung.

A word on this clonotype: Its antigen is as yet unknown.

This rearrangement joins TRBV29-1 to TRBJ2-1; D unresolved. The source material was lung tumor tissue. This clonotype was obtained from a woman in her 70s with non-small cell lung cancer. The CDR3 loop is CRASVLNNEQFF. CDR3 DNA: TGCAGAGCCTCTGTACTAAACAATGAGCAGTTCTTC.